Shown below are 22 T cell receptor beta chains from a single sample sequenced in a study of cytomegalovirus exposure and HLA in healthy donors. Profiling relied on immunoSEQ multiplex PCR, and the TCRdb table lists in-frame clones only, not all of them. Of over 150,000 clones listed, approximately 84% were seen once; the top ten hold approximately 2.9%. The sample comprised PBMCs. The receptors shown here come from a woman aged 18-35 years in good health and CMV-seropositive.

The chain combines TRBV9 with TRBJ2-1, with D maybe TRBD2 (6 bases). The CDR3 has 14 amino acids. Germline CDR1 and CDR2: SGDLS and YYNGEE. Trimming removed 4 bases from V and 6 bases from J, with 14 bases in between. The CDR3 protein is CASSSGTAVNEQFF. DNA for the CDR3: TGTGCCAGCAGCTCAGGGACTGCCGTCAATGAGCAGTTCTTC.

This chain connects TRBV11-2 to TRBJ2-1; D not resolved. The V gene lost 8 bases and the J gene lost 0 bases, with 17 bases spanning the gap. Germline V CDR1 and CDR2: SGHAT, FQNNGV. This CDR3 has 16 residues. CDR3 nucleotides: TGTGCCAGCGTTGAATCGTCATCTAACTCCTACAATGAGCAGTTCTTC. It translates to CASVESSSNSYNEQFF. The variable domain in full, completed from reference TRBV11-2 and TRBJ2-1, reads EAGVAQSPRYKIIEKRQSVAFWCNPISGHATLYWYQQILGQGPKLLIQFQNNGVVDDSQLPKDRFSAERLKGVDSTLKIQPAKLEDSAVYLCASVESSSNSYNEQFFGPGTRLTVL.

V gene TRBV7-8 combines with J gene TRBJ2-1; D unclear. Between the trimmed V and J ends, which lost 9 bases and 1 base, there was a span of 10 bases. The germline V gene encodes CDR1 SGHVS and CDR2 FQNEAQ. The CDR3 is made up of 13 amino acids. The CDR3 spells CASTETSYNEQFF. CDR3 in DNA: TGTGCCAGTACGGAGACGTCCTACAATGAGCAGTTCTTC.

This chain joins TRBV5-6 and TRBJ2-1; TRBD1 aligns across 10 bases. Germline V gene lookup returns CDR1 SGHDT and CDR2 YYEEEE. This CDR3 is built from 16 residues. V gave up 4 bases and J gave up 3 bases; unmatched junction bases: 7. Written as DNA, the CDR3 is TGTGCCAGCAGCCCAATGACAGGGGGCAACTACAATGAGCAGTTCTTC. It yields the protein CASSPMTGGNYNEQFF. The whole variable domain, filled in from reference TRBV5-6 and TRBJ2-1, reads DAGVTQSPTHLIKTRGQQVTLRCSPKSGHDTVSWYQQALGQGPQFIFQYYEEEERQRGNFPDRFSGHQFPNYSSELNVNALLLGDSALYLCASSPMTGGNYNEQFFGPGTRLTVL.

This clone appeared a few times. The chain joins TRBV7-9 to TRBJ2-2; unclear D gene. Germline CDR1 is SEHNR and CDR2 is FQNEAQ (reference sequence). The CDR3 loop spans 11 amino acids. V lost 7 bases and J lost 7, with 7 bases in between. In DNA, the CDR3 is TGTGCCAGCACCTCGGTCGGGGAGCTGTTTTTT. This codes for CASTSVGELFF.

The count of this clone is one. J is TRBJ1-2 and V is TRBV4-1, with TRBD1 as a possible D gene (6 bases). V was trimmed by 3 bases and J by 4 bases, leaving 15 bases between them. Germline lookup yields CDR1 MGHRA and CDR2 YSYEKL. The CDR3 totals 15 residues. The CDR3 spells CASSQATGNLYGYTF. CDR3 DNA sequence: TGCGCCAGCAGCCAGGCGACAGGAAACCTCTATGGCTACACCTTC.

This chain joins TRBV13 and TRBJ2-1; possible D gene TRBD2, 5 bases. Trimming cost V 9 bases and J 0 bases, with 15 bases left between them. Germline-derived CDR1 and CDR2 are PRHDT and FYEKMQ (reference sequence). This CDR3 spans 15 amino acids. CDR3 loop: CASLRALGSYNEQFF. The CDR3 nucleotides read TGTGCCAGTTTGAGGGCACTCGGCTCCTACAATGAGCAGTTCTTC.

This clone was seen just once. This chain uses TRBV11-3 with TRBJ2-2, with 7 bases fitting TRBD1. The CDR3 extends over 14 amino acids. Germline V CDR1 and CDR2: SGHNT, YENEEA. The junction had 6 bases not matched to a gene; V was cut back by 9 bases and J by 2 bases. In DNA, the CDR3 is TGTGCCAGTGCGACAGGGATAAACACCGGGGAGCTGTTTTTT. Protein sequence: CASATGINTGELFF.

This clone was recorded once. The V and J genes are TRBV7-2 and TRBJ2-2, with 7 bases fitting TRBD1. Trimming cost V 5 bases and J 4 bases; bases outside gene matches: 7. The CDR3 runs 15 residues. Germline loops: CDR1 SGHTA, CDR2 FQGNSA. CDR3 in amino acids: CASSADRAVTGELFF. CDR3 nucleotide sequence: TGTGCCAGCAGCGCAGACAGGGCGGTCACCGGGGAGCTGTTTTTT. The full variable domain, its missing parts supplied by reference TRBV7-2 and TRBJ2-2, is GAGVSQSPSNKVTEKGKDVELRCDPISGHTALYWYRQSLGQGLEFLIYFQGNSAPDKSGLPSDRFSAERTGGSVSTLTIQRTQQEDSAVYLCASSADRAVTGELFFGEGSRLTVL.

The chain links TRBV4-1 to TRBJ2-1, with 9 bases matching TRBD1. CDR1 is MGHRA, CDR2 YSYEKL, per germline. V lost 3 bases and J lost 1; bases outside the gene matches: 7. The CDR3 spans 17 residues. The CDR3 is CASSHNWDRASYNEQFF. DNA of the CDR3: TGCGCCAGCAGCCACAACTGGGACAGGGCTTCCTACAATGAGCAGTTCTTC.

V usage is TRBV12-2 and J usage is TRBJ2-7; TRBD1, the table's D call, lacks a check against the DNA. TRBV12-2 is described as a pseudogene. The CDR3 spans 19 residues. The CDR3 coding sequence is TGTGCAAGTCGCTTTAGATTTGATATGGGACAGGGGGATTCCTACGAGCAGTACTTC. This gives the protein CASRFRFDMGQGDSYEQYF.

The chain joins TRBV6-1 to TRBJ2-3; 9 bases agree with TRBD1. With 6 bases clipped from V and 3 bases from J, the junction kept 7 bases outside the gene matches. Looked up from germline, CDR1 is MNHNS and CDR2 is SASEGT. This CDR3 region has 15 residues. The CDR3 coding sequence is TGTGCCAGCAGCGAACAGGGGGCAAGTACAGATACGCAGTATTTT. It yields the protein CASSEQGASTDTQYF.

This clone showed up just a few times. In DNA form, the CDR3 reads TGTGCCAGCAGCTCGTACAGGGCCTTGAACACTGAAGCTTTCTTT. Amino acid sequence: CASSSYRALNTEAFF. The V call is TRBV7-8, the J call TRBJ1-1; a weak D match, TRBD1 (6 bases). V was cut by 4 bases and J by 0 bases, with 12 bases left in between. Looked up from germline, CDR1 is SGHVS and CDR2 is FQNEAQ. The length of the CDR3 is 15 residues.

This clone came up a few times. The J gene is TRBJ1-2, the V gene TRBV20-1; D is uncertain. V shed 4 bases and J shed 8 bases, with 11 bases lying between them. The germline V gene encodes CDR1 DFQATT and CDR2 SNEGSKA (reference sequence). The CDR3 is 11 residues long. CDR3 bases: TGCAGTGCTACGGTAGCGCGAGGCTACACCTTC. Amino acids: CSATVARGYTF.

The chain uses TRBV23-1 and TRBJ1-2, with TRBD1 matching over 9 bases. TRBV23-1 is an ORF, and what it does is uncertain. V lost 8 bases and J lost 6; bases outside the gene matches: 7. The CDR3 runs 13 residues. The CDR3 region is CASGTTGGNGYTF. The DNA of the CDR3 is TGCGCCAGCGGAACGACAGGGGGGAATGGCTACACCTTC.

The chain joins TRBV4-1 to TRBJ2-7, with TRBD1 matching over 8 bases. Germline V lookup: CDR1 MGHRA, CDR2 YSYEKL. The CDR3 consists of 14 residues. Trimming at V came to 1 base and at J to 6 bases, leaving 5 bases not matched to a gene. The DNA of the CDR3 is TGCGCCAGCAGCCAAGGACAGGGGCCACCCGAGCAGTACTTC. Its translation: CASSQGQGPPEQYF.

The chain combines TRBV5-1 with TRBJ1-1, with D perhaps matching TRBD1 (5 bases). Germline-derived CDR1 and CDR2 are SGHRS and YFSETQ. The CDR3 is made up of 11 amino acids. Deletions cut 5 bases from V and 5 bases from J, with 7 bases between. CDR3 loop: CASRGETEAFF. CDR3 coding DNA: TGCGCCAGCAGAGGGGAAACTGAAGCTTTCTTT.

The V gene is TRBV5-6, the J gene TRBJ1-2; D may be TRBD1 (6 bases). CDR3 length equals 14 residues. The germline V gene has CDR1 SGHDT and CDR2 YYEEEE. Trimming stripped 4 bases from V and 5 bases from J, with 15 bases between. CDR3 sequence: CASSPQGPAYGYTF. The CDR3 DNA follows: TGTGCCAGCAGCCCACAGGGCCCCGCTTATGGCTACACCTTC.

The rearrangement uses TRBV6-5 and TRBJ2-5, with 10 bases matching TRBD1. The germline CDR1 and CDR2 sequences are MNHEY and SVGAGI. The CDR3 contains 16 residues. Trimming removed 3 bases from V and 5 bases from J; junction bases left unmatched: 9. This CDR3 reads CASSYDRGRLDETQYF. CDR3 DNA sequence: TGTGCCAGCAGTTATGACAGGGGGCGTTTAGATGAGACCCAGTACTTC.

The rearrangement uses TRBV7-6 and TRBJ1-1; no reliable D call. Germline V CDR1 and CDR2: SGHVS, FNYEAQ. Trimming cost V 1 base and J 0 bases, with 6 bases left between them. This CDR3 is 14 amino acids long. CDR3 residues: CASSLDQMNTEAFF. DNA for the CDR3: TGTGCCAGCAGCTTAGATCAAATGAACACTGAAGCTTTCTTT.

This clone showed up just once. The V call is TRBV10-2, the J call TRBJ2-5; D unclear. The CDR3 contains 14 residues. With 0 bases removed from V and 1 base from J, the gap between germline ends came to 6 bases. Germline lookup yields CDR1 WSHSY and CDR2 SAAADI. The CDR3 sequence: CASSESTVQETQYF. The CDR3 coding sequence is TGCGCCAGCAGTGAGTCTACAGTCCAAGAGACCCAGTACTTC.

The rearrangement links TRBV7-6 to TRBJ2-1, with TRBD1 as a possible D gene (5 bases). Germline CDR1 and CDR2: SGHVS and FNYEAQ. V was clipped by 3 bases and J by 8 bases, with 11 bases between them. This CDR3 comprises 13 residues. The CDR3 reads CASSLYRFDEQFF. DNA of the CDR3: TGTGCCAGCAGCTTGTACAGGTTCGATGAGCAGTTCTTC.